The present TCR beta chain was sequenced within a study of response to subunit inactivated influenza vaccine. TCRdb recomputed calls from the RT-PCR reads with MiXCR, one row per CDR3 protein. The sample holds over 300,000 distinct CDR3 sequences, 21% seen once. Germline CDR1 and CDR2: SGHAT and FQNNGV. The CDR3 loop spans 14 amino acids. The ends were cut back, 1 base at V and 2 bases at J, with 8 bases in the middle. This clonotype was seen only a few times. What it binds is not known. Study results and limitations: Seasonal influenza vaccination, on each occasion, was suggested by the authors to recruit few new T cells.

The sample was PBMCs from blood, taken less than 22 months after vaccination. The source is a man aged 50 to 69 who received an inactivated influenza vaccine. The chain employs TRBV11-2 and TRBJ1-2; no definite D call. The chain's CDR3 is CASSLGVKNYGYTF. The DNA for the CDR3 is TGTGCCAGCAGCTTAGGTGTCAAAAACTATGGCTACACCTTC.